This T cell receptor beta chain was observed in a study of T cell responses to AZD1222 COVID-19 vaccine. Study-wide results and caveats: Spike-specific TCR breadth and depth grew following two AZD1222 doses.

Sequencing was performed with immunoSEQ multiplex PCR; in TCRdb, only in-frame clones are kept and a portion is missing. Among 65,000 to 100,000 clones listed, almost 90% were seen once. As concerns this clone: Its antigen is unknown.

This receptor was obtained from an adult who received the AZD1222 COVID-19 vaccine. The sequencing used peripheral blood, collected 28 days after the second AZD1222 dose.

The CDR3 DNA follows: TGTGCCAGCAGCCAAGATCTTAACACCGGGGAGCTGTTTTTT. Translated: CASSQDLNTGELFF. The chain uses TRBV3-1 (or the pseudogene TRBV3-2) and TRBJ2-2, with unresolved D. This CDR3 comprises 14 residues. Trimming cost V 0 bases and J 2 bases, with 4 bases left between them. Germline-derived CDR1 and CDR2 are LGHDT and YNNKEL (reference sequence).